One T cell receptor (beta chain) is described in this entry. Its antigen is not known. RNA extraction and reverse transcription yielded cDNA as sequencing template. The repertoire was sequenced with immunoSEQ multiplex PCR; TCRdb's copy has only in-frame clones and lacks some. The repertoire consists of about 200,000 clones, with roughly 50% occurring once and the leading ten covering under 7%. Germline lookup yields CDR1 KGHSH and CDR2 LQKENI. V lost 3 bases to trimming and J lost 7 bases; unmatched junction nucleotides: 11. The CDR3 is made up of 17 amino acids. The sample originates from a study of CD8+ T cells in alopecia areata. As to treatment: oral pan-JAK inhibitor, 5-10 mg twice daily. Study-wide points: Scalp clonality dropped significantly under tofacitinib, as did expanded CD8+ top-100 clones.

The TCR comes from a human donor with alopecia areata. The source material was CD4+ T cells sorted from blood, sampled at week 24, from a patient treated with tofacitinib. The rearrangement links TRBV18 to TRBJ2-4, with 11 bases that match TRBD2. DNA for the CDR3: TGTGCCAGCTCACCCCTCCTATCCGGGACTAGCGGTAACATTCAGTACTTC. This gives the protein CASSPLLSGTSGNIQYF.